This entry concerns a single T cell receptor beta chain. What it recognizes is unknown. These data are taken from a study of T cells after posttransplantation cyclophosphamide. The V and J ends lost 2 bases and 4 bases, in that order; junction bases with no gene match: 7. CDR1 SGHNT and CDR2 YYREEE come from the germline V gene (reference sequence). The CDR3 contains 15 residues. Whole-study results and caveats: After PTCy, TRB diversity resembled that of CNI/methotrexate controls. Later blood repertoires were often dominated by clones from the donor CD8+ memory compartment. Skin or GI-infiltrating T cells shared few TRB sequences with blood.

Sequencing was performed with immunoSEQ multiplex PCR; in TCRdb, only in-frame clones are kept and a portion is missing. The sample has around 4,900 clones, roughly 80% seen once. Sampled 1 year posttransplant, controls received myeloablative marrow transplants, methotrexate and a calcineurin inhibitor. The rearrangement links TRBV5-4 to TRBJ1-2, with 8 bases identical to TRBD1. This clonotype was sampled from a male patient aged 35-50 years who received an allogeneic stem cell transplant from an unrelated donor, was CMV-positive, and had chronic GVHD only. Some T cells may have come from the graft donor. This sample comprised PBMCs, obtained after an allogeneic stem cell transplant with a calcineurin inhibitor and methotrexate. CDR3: CASSFGGQAAYGYTF. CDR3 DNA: TGTGCCAGCAGCTTCGGGGGACAGGCCGCCTATGGCTACACCTTC.